This T cell receptor beta chain was identified in a study of identifying expanded T cells in peripheral blood. In regard to this clone: A much larger clone is a single base away; this may be a read error.

The CDR3 loop spans 13 amino acids. In germline, CDR1 is SGHVS, CDR2 FQNEAQ. With 1 base removed from V and 4 bases from J, the gap between germline ends came to 5 bases. Libraries were prepared by immunoSEQ multiplex PCR; TCRdb keeps only in-frame clonotypes and omits some of them. Counted here are some 99,000 clones, around 89% occurring once; the ten biggest clones make up more than 6.5%. The chain employs TRBV7-8 and TRBJ1-5, with D uncertain. Sequencing input: blood. This TCR derives from a person aged 18-70 years in good health. The CDR3 here is CASSLDGNQPQHF. CDR3 DNA sequence: TGTGCCAGCAGCTTAGACGGGAATCAGCCCCAGCATTTT.